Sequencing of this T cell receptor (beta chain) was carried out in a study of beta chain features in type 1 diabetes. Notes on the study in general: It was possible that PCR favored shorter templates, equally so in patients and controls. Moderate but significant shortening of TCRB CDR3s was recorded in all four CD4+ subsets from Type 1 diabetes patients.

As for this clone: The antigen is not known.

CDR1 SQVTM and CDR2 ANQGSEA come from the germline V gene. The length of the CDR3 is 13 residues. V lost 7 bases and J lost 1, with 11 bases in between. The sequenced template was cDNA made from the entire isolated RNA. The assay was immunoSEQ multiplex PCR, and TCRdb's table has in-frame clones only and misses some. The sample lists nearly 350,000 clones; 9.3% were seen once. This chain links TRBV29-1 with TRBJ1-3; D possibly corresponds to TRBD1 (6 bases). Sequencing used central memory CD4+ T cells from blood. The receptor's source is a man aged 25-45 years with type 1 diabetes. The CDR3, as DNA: TGCAGCGCCACAGGGTTTTCTGGAAACACCATATATTTT. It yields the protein CSATGFSGNTIYF.